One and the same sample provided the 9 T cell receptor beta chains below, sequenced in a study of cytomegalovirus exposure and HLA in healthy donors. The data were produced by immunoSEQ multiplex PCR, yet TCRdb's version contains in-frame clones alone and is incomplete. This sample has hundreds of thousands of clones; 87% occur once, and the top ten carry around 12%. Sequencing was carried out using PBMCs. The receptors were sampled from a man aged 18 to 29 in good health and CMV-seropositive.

CDR3 sequence reads: CASSTYSGQSSYNEQFF. The CDR3 DNA reads TGTGCCAGCAGCACATATAGCGGGCAGAGCTCCTACAATGAGCAGTTCTTC. V gene TRBV7-9 combines with J gene TRBJ2-1; 7 bases line up with TRBD2. V trimming: 5 bases; J trimming: 0 bases; junction bases outside the gene matches: 10. The CDR3 has 17 amino acids. Germline assignment: CDR1 SEHNR and CDR2 FQNEAQ (reference sequence).

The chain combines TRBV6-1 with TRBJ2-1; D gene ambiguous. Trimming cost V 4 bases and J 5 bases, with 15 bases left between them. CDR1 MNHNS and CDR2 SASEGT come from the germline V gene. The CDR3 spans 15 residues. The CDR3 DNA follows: TGTGCCAGCAGTGGGTCACGAGCAGGAAACAATGAGCAGTTCTTC. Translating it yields CASSGSRAGNNEQFF.

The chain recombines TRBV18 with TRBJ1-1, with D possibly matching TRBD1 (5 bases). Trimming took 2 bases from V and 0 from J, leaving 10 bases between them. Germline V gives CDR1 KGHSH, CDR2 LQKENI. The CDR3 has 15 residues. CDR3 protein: CASSPTSTVNTEAFF. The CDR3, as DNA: TGTGCCAGCTCACCAACTTCGACAGTGAACACTGAAGCTTTCTTT.

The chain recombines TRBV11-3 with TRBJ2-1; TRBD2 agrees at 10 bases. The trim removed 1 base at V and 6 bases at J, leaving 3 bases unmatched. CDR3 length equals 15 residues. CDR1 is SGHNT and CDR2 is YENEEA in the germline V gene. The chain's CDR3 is CASSLGTSGSNEQFF. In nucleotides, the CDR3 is TGTGCCAGCAGCTTAGGGACTAGCGGTAGCAATGAGCAGTTCTTC.

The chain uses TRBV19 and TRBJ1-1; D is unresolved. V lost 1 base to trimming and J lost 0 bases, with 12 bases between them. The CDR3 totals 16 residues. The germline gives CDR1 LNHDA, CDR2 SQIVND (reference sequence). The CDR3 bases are TGTGCCAGTAGTATAGGGATAGGGATCATGAACACTGAAGCTTTCTTT. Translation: CASSIGIGIMNTEAFF.

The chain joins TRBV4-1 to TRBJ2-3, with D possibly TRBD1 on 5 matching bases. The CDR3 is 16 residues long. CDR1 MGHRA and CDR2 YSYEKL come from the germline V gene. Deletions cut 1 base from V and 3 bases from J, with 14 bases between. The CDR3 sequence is CASSQVPYRRTDTQYF. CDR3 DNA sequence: TGCGCCAGCAGCCAAGTCCCTTACAGGCGAACAGATACGCAGTATTTT.

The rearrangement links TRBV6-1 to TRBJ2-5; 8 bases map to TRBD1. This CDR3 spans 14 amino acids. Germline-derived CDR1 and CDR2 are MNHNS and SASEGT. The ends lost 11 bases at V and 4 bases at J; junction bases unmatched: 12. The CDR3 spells CASKPGQDLETQYF. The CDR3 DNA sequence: TGTGCCTCCAAACCGGGACAGGATCTAGAGACCCAGTACTTC.

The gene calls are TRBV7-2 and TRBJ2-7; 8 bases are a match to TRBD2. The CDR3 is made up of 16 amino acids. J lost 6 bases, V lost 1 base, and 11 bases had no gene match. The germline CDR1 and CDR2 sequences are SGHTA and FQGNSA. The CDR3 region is CASSLGPLAGGSEQYF. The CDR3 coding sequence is TGTGCCAGCAGCTTAGGGCCACTGGCGGGAGGCTCCGAGCAGTACTTC.

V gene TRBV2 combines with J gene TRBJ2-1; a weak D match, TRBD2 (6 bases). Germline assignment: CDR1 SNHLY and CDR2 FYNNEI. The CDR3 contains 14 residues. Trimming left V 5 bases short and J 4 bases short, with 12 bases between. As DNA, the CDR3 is TGTGCCAGCAGTCCACGGGAGAGGTACAATGAGCAGTTCTTC. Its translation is CASSPRERYNEQFF.